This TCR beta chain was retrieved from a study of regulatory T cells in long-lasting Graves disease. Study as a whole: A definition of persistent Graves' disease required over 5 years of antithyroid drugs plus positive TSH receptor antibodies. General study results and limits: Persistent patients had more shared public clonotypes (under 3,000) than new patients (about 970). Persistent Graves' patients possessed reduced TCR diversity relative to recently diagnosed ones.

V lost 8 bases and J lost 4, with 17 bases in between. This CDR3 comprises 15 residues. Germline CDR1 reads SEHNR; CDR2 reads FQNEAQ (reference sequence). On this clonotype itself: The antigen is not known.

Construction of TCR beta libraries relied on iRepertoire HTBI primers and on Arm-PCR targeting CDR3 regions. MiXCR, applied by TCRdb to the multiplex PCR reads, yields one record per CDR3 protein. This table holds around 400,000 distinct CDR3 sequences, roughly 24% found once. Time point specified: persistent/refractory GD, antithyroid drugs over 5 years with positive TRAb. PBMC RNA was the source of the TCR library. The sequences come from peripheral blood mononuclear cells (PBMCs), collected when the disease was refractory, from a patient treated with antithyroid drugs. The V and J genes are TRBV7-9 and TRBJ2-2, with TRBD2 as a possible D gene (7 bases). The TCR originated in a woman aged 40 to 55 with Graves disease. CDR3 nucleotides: TGTGCCAGCGAGTGGGGGGGGCCGTGCACCGGGGAGCTGTTTTTT. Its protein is CASEWGGPCTGELFF.